Reported below is one T cell receptor beta chain. This sample stems from a study of blood T cell repertoires in COVID-19. Study-wide background: The origin of the acute and convalescent COVID-19 samples was the United States, Italy and Spain. The cDNA or gDNA used as material had been derived from T cells, B-cell-depleted T cells, or PBMCs.

As originally analysed: From reference gene primer amplification, estimates of nucleated cell counts were derived. Sequencing used immunoSEQ multiplex PCR; TCRdb keeps in-frame clones, though not all of them. V and J calls plus clone size are reproduced from that table; the DNA served to infer D and trimming. The sample holds approximately 28,000 clones, under 80% seen once. Deletions cut 8 bases from V and 3 bases from J, with 17 bases between. The CDR3 sequence is 14 residues long. Looked up from germline, CDR1 is MNHEY and CDR2 is SVGAGI. The sequence derives from a woman aged 70-85 years with active or convalescent COVID-19. Source material: peripheral blood. J is TRBJ2-7 and V is TRBV6-5; D ambiguous. The CDR3 reads CASSPRHGSYEQYF. The CDR3 coding sequence is TGTGCCAGCTCCCCACGACACGGTAGCTACGAGCAGTACTTC.